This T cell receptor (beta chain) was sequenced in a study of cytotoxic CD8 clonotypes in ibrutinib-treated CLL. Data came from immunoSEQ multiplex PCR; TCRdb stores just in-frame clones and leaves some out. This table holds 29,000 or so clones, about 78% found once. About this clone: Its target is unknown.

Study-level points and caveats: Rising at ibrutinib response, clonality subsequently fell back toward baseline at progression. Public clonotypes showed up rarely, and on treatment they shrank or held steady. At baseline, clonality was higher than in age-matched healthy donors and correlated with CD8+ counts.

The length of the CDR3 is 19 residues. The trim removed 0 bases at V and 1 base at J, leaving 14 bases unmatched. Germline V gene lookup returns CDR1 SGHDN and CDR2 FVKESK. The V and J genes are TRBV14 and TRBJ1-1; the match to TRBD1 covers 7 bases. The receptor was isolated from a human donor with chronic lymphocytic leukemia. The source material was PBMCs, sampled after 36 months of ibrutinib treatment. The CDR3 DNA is TGTGCCAGCAGCCAAGACCCCAGGGGCAGGGGGGAATGGAACACTGAAGCTTTCTTT. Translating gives CASSQDPRGRGEWNTEAFF. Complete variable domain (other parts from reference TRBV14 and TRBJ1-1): EAGVTQFPSHSVIEKGQTVTLRCDPISGHDNLYWYRRVMGKEIKFLLHFVKESKQDESGMPNNRFLAERTGGTYSTLKVQPAELEDSGVYFCASSQDPRGRGEWNTEAFFGQGTRLTVV.